This passage covers 30 T cell receptor beta chains from one sample sequenced in a study of OX40 agonist ivuxolimab in advanced cancers. Sequencing used immunoSEQ multiplex PCR; TCRdb keeps in-frame clones, though not all of them. Among about 100,000 clones listed, about 90% were seen once. Sequencing used CD4+ or CD8+ T cells sorted from blood, obtained in a trial of the OX40 agonist ivuxolimab. These TCRs come from an adult with an advanced solid tumor such as melanoma, head and neck, liver or kidney cancer.

This chain links TRBV28 with TRBJ2-1; D is perhaps TRBD1 (5 bases). The CDR3 totals 14 residues. V was cut by 8 bases and J by 4 bases, with 15 bases left in between. The V gene's germline CDR1 is MDHEN and CDR2 SYDVKM. The CDR3 loop reads CASLSSGKYNEQFF. DNA of the CDR3: TGTGCCAGCCTAAGTTCAGGGAAATACAATGAGCAGTTCTTC.

This clone showed up just once. The chain links TRBV11-2 to TRBJ2-3; unclear D gene. Germline assignment: CDR1 SGHAT and CDR2 FQNNGV. The CDR3 totals 14 residues. The V gene lost 1 base and the J gene lost 2 bases, with 7 bases spanning the gap. The CDR3 bases are TGTGCCAGCAGCTTAGGAGACAACACAGATACGCAGTATTTT. Translation gives CASSLGDNTDTQYF.

J is TRBJ1-6 and V is TRBV6-1; maybe TRBD1 (6 bases). V was cut by 0 bases and J by 6 bases, with 12 bases left in between. The CDR3 contains 16 residues. CDR1 is MNHNS, CDR2 SASEGT, per germline. This chain's CDR3 is CASSEAKTGFNSPLHF. The CDR3 DNA reads TGTGCCAGCAGTGAAGCAAAAACAGGGTTTAATTCACCCCTCCACTTT.

The rearrangement joins TRBV19 to TRBJ2-1; D remains unclear. The V gene's germline CDR1 is LNHDA and CDR2 SQIVND (reference sequence). There are 12 residues in the CDR3. V shed 9 bases and J shed 14 bases, with 20 bases lying between them. The CDR3 region has the DNA TGTGCCAGAATAAATCCGGGCCAAAAGAAGTTCTTC. It translates to CARINPGQKKFF. Full variable domain (missing parts from reference TRBV19 and TRBJ2-1): DGGITQSPKYLFRKEGQNVTLSCEQNLNHDAMYWYRQDPGQGLRLIYYSQIVNDFQKGDIAEGYSVSREKKESFPLTVTSAQKNPTAFYLCARINPGQKKFFGPGTRLTVL.

The V call is TRBV2, the J call TRBJ1-6; D call uncertain. The CDR3 is 13 amino acids. Germline CDR1 is SNHLY and CDR2 is FYNNEI. Trimming cost V 7 bases and J 9 bases, with 13 bases left between them. The CDR3 DNA sequence: TGTGCCAGCACCAGTCAACCGGGTTCACCCCTCCACTTT. Amino acids: CASTSQPGSPLHF. Supplemented by reference TRBV2 and TRBJ1-6, the full variable domain reads EPEVTQTPSHQVTQMGQEVILRCVPISNHLYFYWYRQILGQKVEFLVSFYNNEISEKSEIFDDQFSVERPDGSNFTLKIRSTKLEDSAMYFCASTSQPGSPLHFGNGTRLTVT.

J is TRBJ2-1 and V is TRBV5-4; 9 bases match TRBD1. There are 15 residues in the CDR3. Per the germline V gene, CDR1 is SGHNT and CDR2 is YYREEE (reference sequence). J was trimmed by 6 bases and V by 5 bases; bases with no gene match: 9. For the CDR3, the DNA is TGTGCCAGCAGTGCCGGGACAGGGTCCACCAATGAGCAGTTCTTC. Its protein product is CASSAGTGSTNEQFF.

This chain's CDR3 is CASSQEPATSGNTIYF. As DNA, the CDR3 is TGCGCCAGCAGCCAAGAACCGGCGACATCGGGAAACACCATATATTTT. This chain links TRBV4-3 with TRBJ1-3; D remains unclear. V lost 0 bases, J lost 4 bases, and 13 bases lay in between. CDR3 length: 16 amino acids. Germline CDR1 LGHNA, CDR2 YSLEER.

V usage is TRBV5-1 and J usage is TRBJ2-3; possible D gene TRBD2, 5 bases. This CDR3 has 15 amino acids. Germline V gives CDR1 SGHRS, CDR2 YFSETQ. The ends were cut back, 8 bases at V and 8 bases at J, with 24 bases in the middle. The CDR3 DNA sequence: TGCGCCAGTCTTGAGGGCGCCAGGCGGAGTGGTACGCAGTATTTT. This sequence encodes CASLEGARRSGTQYF.

The chain is built from TRBV10-1 and TRBJ2-7, with a tentative D call TRBD1 (5 bases). The CDR3 is 15 amino acids. V lost 0 bases and J 0 bases, leaving 9 bases between the germline ends. Looked up from germline, CDR1 is WNHNN and CDR2 is SYGVQD (reference sequence). CDR3 in amino acids: CASSESGAYSYEQYF. Written as DNA, the CDR3 is TGCGCCAGCAGTGAGTCAGGGGCATACTCCTACGAGCAGTACTTC.

V and J are TRBV28 and TRBJ1-1; no definite D call. Trimming took 3 bases from V and 0 from J, leaving 8 bases between them. The CDR3 runs 14 residues. Germline V gives CDR1 MDHEN, CDR2 SYDVKM. Here the CDR3 reads CASSLGGLNTEAFF. Written as DNA, the CDR3 is TGTGCCAGCAGTTTGGGCGGACTGAACACTGAAGCTTTCTTT.

This clone was observed once. This chain connects TRBV4-1 to TRBJ2-1; D remains ambiguous. V was trimmed by 0 bases and J by 9 bases, leaving 12 bases between them. The CDR3 spans 14 residues. CDR1 is MGHRA, CDR2 YSYEKL, per germline. This CDR3 reads CASSQEESGREQFF. The CDR3 DNA is TGCGCCAGCAGCCAAGAAGAATCCGGGCGTGAGCAGTTCTTC.

This chain links TRBV15 with TRBJ1-2, with unresolved D. Trimming cost V 4 bases and J 2 bases, with 8 bases left between them. Germline-derived CDR1 and CDR2 are LNHNV and YYDKDF (reference sequence). The CDR3 has 13 amino acids. As DNA, the CDR3 is TGTGCCACCAGCATGAGGGAGAACTATGGCTACACCTTC. As protein: CATSMRENYGYTF.

The chain uses TRBV29-1 and TRBJ2-5; TRBD2 matches 7 bases. Germline V CDR1 and CDR2: SQVTM, ANQGSEA. Trimming removed 5 bases from V and 1 base from J; junction bases left unmatched: 4. This CDR3 contains 13 residues. CDR3 sequence reads: CSVRRGSQETQYF. The DNA of the CDR3 is TGCAGCGTTCGGCGGGGGAGCCAAGAGACCCAGTACTTC. Variable domain in full (rest from reference TRBV29-1 and TRBJ2-5): SAVISQKPSRDICQRGTSLTIQCQVDSQVTMMFWYRQQPGQSLTLIATANQGSEATYESGFVIDKFPISRPNLTFSTLTVSNMSPEDSSIYLCSVRRGSQETQYFGPGTRLLVL.

The rearrangement links TRBV5-4 to TRBJ2-1; possibly TRBD1 or TRBD2 for D (5 bases each). CDR3 length: 13 residues. The ends were cut back, 4 bases at V and 9 bases at J, with 14 bases in the middle. CDR1 and CDR2 (germline): SGHNT, YYREEE (reference sequence). CDR3 amino acids: CASSRDERGEQFF. In DNA, the CDR3 is TGTGCCAGCAGCCGGGACGAAAGGGGTGAGCAGTTCTTC.

This chain uses TRBV18 with TRBJ2-3; D is unresolved. The CDR3 totals 15 residues. Deletions cut 6 bases from V and 4 bases from J, with 17 bases between. Germline V lookup: CDR1 KGHSH, CDR2 LQKENI. CDR3 protein: CASSQDGPPADTQYF. Written as DNA, the CDR3 is TGTGCCAGCTCCCAAGACGGACCCCCCGCAGATACGCAGTATTTT.

This rearrangement joins TRBV19 to TRBJ2-2; D not certain. The CDR3 is 13 amino acids. V lost 5 bases and J 8 bases, leaving 12 bases between the germline ends. Germline V gives CDR1 LNHDA, CDR2 SQIVND (reference sequence). The CDR3 DNA is TGTGCCAGTAGTGCCGCAAGTCTTGGGGAGCTGTTTTTT. It codes for CASSAASLGELFF.

This chain joins TRBV5-5 and TRBJ1-2; D is possibly TRBD1 (5 bases). The ends were cut back, 0 bases at V and 4 bases at J, with 10 bases in the middle. CDR3 size: 14 residues. CDR1 is SGHKS, CDR2 YYEKEE, per germline (reference sequence). CDR3 in amino acids: CASSLVQGSYGYTF. Here the CDR3 DNA reads TGTGCCAGCAGCTTGGTTCAGGGAAGCTATGGCTACACCTTC.

On this clone: The sample holds other DNA sequences that translate to the same CDR3. This sequence joins TRBV5-4 and TRBJ2-3; 11 bases are a match to TRBD2. The CDR3 length is 16 residues. Germline CDR1 SGHNT, CDR2 YYREEE (reference sequence). Trimming took 1 base from V and 4 from J; bases not matched to a gene: 5. The CDR3 coding sequence is TGTGCCAGCAGCTTGCGTTTAGCGGGGGGGCCAGATACGCAGTATTTT. Protein sequence: CASSLRLAGGPDTQYF.

The chain joins TRBV6-6 to TRBJ1-2; TRBD1 agrees at 8 bases. This CDR3 region has 12 residues. V was clipped by 7 bases and J by 6 bases; unmatched bases: 4. Germline V lookup: CDR1 MNHNY, CDR2 SVGAGI (reference sequence). CDR3 sequence: CASNPRGHGYTF. In DNA, the CDR3 is TGTGCCAGCAATCCCAGGGGGCATGGCTACACCTTC.

The rearrangement links TRBV7-9 to TRBJ2-7; TRBD1 or TRBD2 may be the D gene (5 bases each). Per germline, CDR1 SEHNR and CDR2 FQNEAQ (reference sequence). With 7 bases removed from V and 4 bases from J, the gap between germline ends came to 11 bases. The CDR3 consists of 12 residues. CDR3 residues: CASTGDGYEQYF. In DNA, the CDR3 is TGTGCCAGCACCGGGGACGGATACGAGCAGTACTTC. The whole variable domain, remainder taken from reference TRBV7-9 and TRBJ2-7, is DTGVSQNPRHKITKRGQNVTFRCDPISEHNRLYWYRQTLGQGPEFLTYFQNEAQLEKSRLLSDRFSAERPKGSFSTLEIQRTEQGDSAMYLCASTGDGYEQYFGPGTRLTVT.

V gene TRBV28 combines with J gene TRBJ1-2; the match to TRBD1 covers 9 bases. Germline V gene data show CDR1 as MDHEN and CDR2 as SYDVKM. This CDR3 spans 14 amino acids. Trimming at V came to 6 bases and at J to 4 bases, leaving 6 bases not matched to a gene. The CDR3 bases are TGTGCCAGCAGGGGACAGGGACCGATCTATGGCTACACCTTC. This encodes CASRGQGPIYGYTF.

Here the CDR3 reads CASSPPGRGENTIYF. For the CDR3, the DNA is TGTGCCAGCAGTCCACCTGGACGGGGAGAGAACACCATATATTTT. The chain links TRBV28 to TRBJ1-3; D not resolved. The CDR3 loop spans 15 amino acids. Germline V lookup: CDR1 MDHEN, CDR2 SYDVKM. Trimming removed 5 bases from V and 7 bases from J, with 18 bases in between.

For this clone: At one of its ends the junction is not consistent with the germline gene, which may arise from a read error. The CDR3 reads CSVGTGPYDYTF. The CDR3 DNA reads as TGCAGCGTTGGGACGGGTCCCTATGACTACACCTTC. The chain uses TRBV29-1 and TRBJ1-2; the D is unclear. The CDR3 runs to 12 residues. Per germline, CDR1 SQVTM and CDR2 ANQGSEA.

The chain is built from TRBV11-3 and TRBJ2-3, with 7 bases lining up with TRBD1. This CDR3 is 13 amino acids long. Trimming removed 5 bases from V and 8 bases from J; junction bases left unmatched: 7. Germline CDR1 reads SGHNT; CDR2 reads YENEEA. The CDR3 sequence: CASSAGGVGTQYF. The CDR3 DNA follows: TGTGCCAGCAGCGCAGGGGGAGTGGGTACGCAGTATTTT.

This chain joins TRBV4-1 and TRBJ1-1; no definite D call. This CDR3 has 14 amino acids. Germline V gene sequence: CDR1 MGHRA, CDR2 YSYEKL. The V and J ends lost 4 bases and 5 bases respectively, with 14 bases between them. This CDR3 is CASSLLRGRTEAFF. For the CDR3, the DNA is TGCGCCAGCAGCCTTCTCCGCGGGCGAACTGAAGCTTTCTTT.

The V and J genes are TRBV10-3 and TRBJ2-3; TRBD2 is a possible D gene (6 bases). In germline, CDR1 is ENHRY, CDR2 SYGVKD. The CDR3 is 14 amino acids. Trimming pared 5 bases from V and 0 bases from J, leaving 9 bases between. In DNA, the CDR3 is TGTGCCATCAGTAGCGGGTCTAGCACAGATACGCAGTATTTT. Translating gives CAISSGSSTDTQYF.

V and J are TRBV7-2 and TRBJ2-5; D call uncertain. V gave up 5 bases and J gave up 2 bases, with 12 bases separating them. The length of the CDR3 is 14 residues. Germline CDR1 and CDR2: SGHTA and FQGNSA. CDR3 amino acids: CASSPRYGQETQYF. The CDR3 DNA reads as TGTGCCAGCAGCCCCCGGTACGGTCAAGAGACCCAGTACTTC.

This chain joins TRBV5-1 and TRBJ2-3; perhaps D is TRBD1 or TRBD2 (5 bases each). The CDR3 is 14 amino acids. V lost 4 bases to trimming and J lost 3 bases, with 12 bases between them. Per the germline V gene, CDR1 is SGHRS and CDR2 is YFSETQ. The CDR3 protein is CASSPAGGTDTQYF. The CDR3 nucleotides are TGCGCCAGCAGCCCCGCTGGGGGAACAGATACGCAGTATTTT.

The chain has TRBV19 and TRBJ1-1; D is perhaps TRBD1 (6 bases). Germline V gene sequence: CDR1 LNHDA, CDR2 SQIVND (reference sequence). The CDR3 is made up of 14 amino acids. V was trimmed by 6 bases and J by 0 bases, leaving 11 bases between them. For the CDR3, the DNA is TGTGCCAGTAGCTTGACAGGAGTGAACACTGAAGCTTTCTTT. This encodes CASSLTGVNTEAFF.

The gene calls are TRBV19 and TRBJ1-2; D perhaps matches TRBD1 (5 bases). The CDR3 has 14 amino acids. Between the trimmed V and J ends, which lost 1 base and 4 bases, there was a span of 10 bases. Per the germline V gene, CDR1 is LNHDA and CDR2 is SQIVND (reference sequence). This chain's CDR3 is CASSIGGHTYGYTF. CDR3 in DNA: TGTGCCAGTAGTATAGGAGGACACACCTATGGCTACACCTTC.